The text below deals with one T cell receptor beta chain. Its antigen is as yet unknown. The sample comes from a study of cytomegalovirus exposure and HLA in healthy donors. Study-level findings and limits: Upon later analysis, TCR association rates were observed to vary by HLA locus, being highest for DRB1 and lowest for HLA-C. For TCR beta chains, V- and J-gene trimming was later linked to a missense DCLRE1C variant. Rare sequences made up most TCRs, while some public TCRs were found in many donors. An analysis that was carried out later associated fewer than 20,000 TCR beta sequences with HLA alleles at 0.05 false discovery rate.

Losses at the gene ends were 4 bases for V and 5 bases for J; bases not matched to a gene: 8. There are 14 residues in the CDR3. The V gene's germline CDR1 is SGHRS and CDR2 YFSETQ. The primer mix had 60 Vbeta and 13 Jbeta primers. Sequencing was performed with immunoSEQ multiplex PCR; in TCRdb, only in-frame clones are kept and a portion is missing. The sample carries about 160,000 clones, roughly 78% recorded once. Sequenced input: PBMCs. The rearrangement links TRBV5-1 to TRBJ1-1; 7 nucleotides match TRBD1. The source of this sequence is a man between 40 and 49 years old in good health and CMV-seronegative. The CDR3 region has the DNA TGCGCCAGCAGCACAGGGGTGGCGGGAACTGAAGCTTTCTTT. Translation: CASSTGVAGTEAFF.